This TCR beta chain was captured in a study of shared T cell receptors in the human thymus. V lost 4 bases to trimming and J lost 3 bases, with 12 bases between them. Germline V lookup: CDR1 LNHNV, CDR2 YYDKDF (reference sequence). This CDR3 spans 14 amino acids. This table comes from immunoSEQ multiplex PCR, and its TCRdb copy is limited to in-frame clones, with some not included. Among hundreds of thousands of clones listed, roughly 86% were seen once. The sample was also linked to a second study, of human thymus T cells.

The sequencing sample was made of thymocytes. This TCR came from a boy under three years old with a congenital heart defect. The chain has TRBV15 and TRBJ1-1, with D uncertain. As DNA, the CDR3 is TGTGCCACCAGCAATGGTGCGGAGGACACTGAAGCTTTCTTT. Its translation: CATSNGAEDTEAFF. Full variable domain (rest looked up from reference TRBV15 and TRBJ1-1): DAMVIQNPRYQVTQFGKPVTLSCSQTLNHNVMYWYQQKSSQAPKLLFHYYDKDFNNEADTPDNFQSRRPNTSFCFLDIRSPGLGDTAMYLCATSNGAEDTEAFFGQGTRLTVV.